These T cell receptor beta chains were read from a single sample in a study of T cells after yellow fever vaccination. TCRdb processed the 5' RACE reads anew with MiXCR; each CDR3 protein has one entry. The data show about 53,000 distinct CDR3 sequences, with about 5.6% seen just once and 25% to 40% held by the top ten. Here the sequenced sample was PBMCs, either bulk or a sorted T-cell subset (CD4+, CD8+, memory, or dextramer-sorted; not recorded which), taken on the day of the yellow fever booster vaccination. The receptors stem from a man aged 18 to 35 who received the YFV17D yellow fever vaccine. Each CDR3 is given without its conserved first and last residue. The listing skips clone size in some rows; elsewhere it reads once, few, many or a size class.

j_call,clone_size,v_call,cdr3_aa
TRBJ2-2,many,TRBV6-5,ASSPRPLALGGELF
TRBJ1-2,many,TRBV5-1,ASSLSGTVQT
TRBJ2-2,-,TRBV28,ASSLRAAALTGELF
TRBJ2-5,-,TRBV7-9,ASSLGWTEETQY
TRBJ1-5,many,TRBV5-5,ASSGGTGGNQPQH
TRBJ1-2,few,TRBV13,ASSLAMDHYGYT
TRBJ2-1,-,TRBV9,ASSVSRSSYNEQF
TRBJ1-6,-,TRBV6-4,ASSEIYNSPLH
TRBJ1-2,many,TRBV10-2,ASSESGTIYT
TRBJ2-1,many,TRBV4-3,ASSQGSGGPREQF
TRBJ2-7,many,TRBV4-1,ASSQGGREQY
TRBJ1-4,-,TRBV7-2,ASNNQGGLLF
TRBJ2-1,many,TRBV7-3,ASSPRPEQGTPGNEQF
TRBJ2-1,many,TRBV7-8,ASSHRGGDLFYNEQF
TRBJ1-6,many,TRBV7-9,ASRGSRSSYNSPLH
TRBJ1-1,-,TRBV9,ASSAGRSTEAF
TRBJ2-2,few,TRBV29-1,SVVQDTGELF
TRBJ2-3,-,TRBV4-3,ASSQGLTSDTDTQY
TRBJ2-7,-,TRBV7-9,ASSPGQGTRYEQY
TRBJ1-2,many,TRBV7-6,ASSLAKGAGGYT
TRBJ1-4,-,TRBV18,ASAQGPISAEKLF
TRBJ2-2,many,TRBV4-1,ASSQDSFTGELF
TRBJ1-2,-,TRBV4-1,ASSQDHRGYGYT